This TCR beta chain was profiled in a study of beta chain features in type 1 diabetes. Study details: The study found patients and healthy donors alike in age, gender and cell yields. Study results and caveats: Among all four CD4+ subsets, Type 1 diabetes patients had TCRB CDR3s that were moderately but significantly shorter.

The germline V gene has CDR1 LGHNA and CDR2 YNFKEQ. Trimming pared 0 bases from V and 6 bases from J, leaving 12 bases between. The CDR3 runs to 15 residues. Every isolated RNA sample was fully reverse transcribed, so sequencing captured expressed TCRB transcripts. Assay used: immunoSEQ multiplex PCR; TCRdb lists only in-frame clones, some missing. The sample holds about 160,000 clones; approximately 10% are singletons and the top ten take around 0.5%. Worth noting for this clone: What it binds is not known.

The sample taken for sequencing was central memory CD4+ T cells from blood. The receptor was isolated from a man aged 30 to 45 with type 1 diabetes. The J gene is TRBJ2-1, the V gene TRBV4-2, with D uncertain. The CDR3 DNA reads as TGTGCCAGCAGCCAAGACGAGCTAGTGGCCAATGAGCAGTTCTTC. This sequence encodes CASSQDELVANEQFF.